The entry below gives a single T cell receptor beta chain sequence along with its context. Antigen specificity is unknown. Documented time point: baseline pretreatment blood. Indicated treatment: 15 Gy SBRT to primary tumor, nephrectomy 4 weeks later. Serial blood draws occurred at baseline and 2 and 4 weeks post-SBRT. The data belong to a study of radiation and T cells in renal cell carcinoma. Overall study findings and caveats: In blood, top tumor clones expanded by 2 weeks, shrinking by 4.

Sequenced by immunoSEQ multiplex PCR; TCRdb stores in-frame clones only, minus some. The table has about 140,000 clones, roughly 83% seen once; the top ten hold around 21%. The sequence was collected from a woman between 45 and 60 years old with renal cell carcinoma. Here the sequenced sample was blood, taken from a patient whose treatment included radiotherapy and nephrectomy.

This CDR3 reads CASSLGAGVGELFF. The DNA for the CDR3 is TGTGCCAGCAGCTTAGGAGCGGGAGTCGGGGAGCTGTTTTTT. V and J are TRBV7-2 and TRBJ2-2; 8 nucleotides agree with TRBD2. The CDR3 consists of 14 residues. The germline V gene encodes CDR1 SGHTA and CDR2 FQGNSA. Trimming cost V 1 base and J 7 bases; bases outside gene matches: 2.